The 29 T cell receptor beta chains listed next were all sequenced from one sample in a study of radiation and T cells in renal cell carcinoma. Using immunoSEQ multiplex PCR, the repertoire was profiled, and TCRdb retains in-frame clones only, with some absent. The sample holds some 150,000 clones; 83% are singletons and the top ten take roughly 23%. The time point denotes: baseline pretreatment blood. As for treatment: 15 Gy SBRT to primary tumor, nephrectomy 4 weeks later. This specimen was blood, taken from a patient whose treatment included radiotherapy and nephrectomy. Receptors originate from a woman in her 50s with renal cell carcinoma.

The CDR3 loop reads CASSSGTVNYGYTF. As DNA, the CDR3 is TGTGCCAGCAGCTCTGGGACAGTTAACTATGGCTACACCTTC. The V call is TRBV5-4, the J call TRBJ1-2; 7 bases are shared with TRBD1. V was clipped by 3 bases and J by 1 base; unmatched bases: 3. CDR1 is SGHNT, CDR2 YYREEE, per germline (reference sequence). The CDR3 length is 14 residues.

The chain joins TRBV27 to TRBJ1-2, with D tentatively TRBD1 (5 bases). The CDR3 has 13 residues. The germline V gene has CDR1 MNHEY and CDR2 SMNVEV (reference sequence). With 5 bases removed from V and 7 bases from J, the gap between germline ends came to 14 bases. CDR3 protein: CASSAGTPAGYTF. DNA for the CDR3: TGTGCCAGCAGTGCCGGGACTCCCGCTGGCTACACCTTC.

This chain connects TRBV27 to TRBJ1-1; the D gene is possibly TRBD1 (5 bases). V gave up 1 base and J gave up 4 bases, with 16 bases separating them. CDR3 size: 16 residues. The V gene's germline CDR1 is MNHEY and CDR2 SMNVEV (reference sequence). The CDR3 DNA reads as TGTGCCAGCAGTTTATATCAGTTTGGGGGGATCACTGAAGCTTTCTTT. Translating it yields CASSLYQFGGITEAFF.

The V gene is TRBV19, the J gene TRBJ2-2; weak D call: TRBD1 (5 bases). Trimming stripped 7 bases from V and 1 base from J, with 13 bases between. Germline lookup yields CDR1 LNHDA and CDR2 SQIVND (reference sequence). The CDR3 consists of 15 residues. Here the CDR3 reads CASTLDRMNTGELFF. DNA of the CDR3: TGTGCCAGTACCCTCGACAGAATGAACACCGGGGAGCTGTTTTTT. Supplemented by reference TRBV19 and TRBJ2-2, the full variable domain reads DGGITQSPKYLFRKEGQNVTLSCEQNLNHDAMYWYRQDPGQGLRLIYYSQIVNDFQKGDIAEGYSVSREKKESFPLTVTSAQKNPTAFYLCASTLDRMNTGELFFGEGSRLTVL.

V and J are TRBV7-9 and TRBJ1-3; 11 bases are a match to TRBD1. The V segment lost 4 bases and the J segment 0 bases; nucleotides outside the gene matches: 8. Per the germline V gene, CDR1 is SEHNR and CDR2 is FQNEAQ (reference sequence). The CDR3 totals 18 residues. CDR3 loop: CASSSVGTGGLSGNTIYF. The CDR3 region has the DNA TGTGCCAGCAGCTCCGTCGGGACAGGGGGTCTCTCTGGAAACACCATATATTTT.

The V gene is TRBV7-2, the J gene TRBJ1-6; D is uncertain. Trimming took off 5 bases at V and 10 bases at J, with 12 bases between the two ends. Germline CDR1 reads SGHTA; CDR2 reads FQGNSA. The CDR3 is made up of 13 amino acids. The CDR3 DNA reads TGTGCCAGCAGCCCCAGCGGGAAGTCACCCCTCCACTTT. Translating it yields CASSPSGKSPLHF.

This chain links TRBV5-1 with TRBJ2-7, with D perhaps matching TRBD2 (6 bases). Germline assignment: CDR1 SGHRS and CDR2 YFSETQ. The V end lost 3 bases, the J end lost 4 bases, and 14 bases lay between the germline ends. The CDR3 has 14 residues. CDR3 nucleotides: TGCGCCAGCAGCTCCGGGGGTACGATTTACGAGCAGTACTTC. It codes for CASSSGGTIYEQYF.

The V gene is TRBV5-4, the J gene TRBJ1-2; no clear D gene. The CDR3 extends over 13 amino acids. V was cut by 2 bases and J by 7 bases, with 12 bases left in between. CDR1 is SGHNT, CDR2 YYREEE, per germline (reference sequence). The CDR3 region has the DNA TGTGCCAGCAGCTTACCGTCGGTACCTGGCTACACCTTC. This gives the protein CASSLPSVPGYTF.

This clone has a single count. This sequence joins TRBV7-7 and TRBJ1-3; 9 bases agree with TRBD1. J gave up 4 bases and V 5 bases, and 6 bases lay outside the gene matches. The germline gives CDR1 SSHAT, CDR2 FNYEAQ (reference sequence). The CDR3 is 15 residues long. In nucleotides, the CDR3 is TGTGCCAGCAGCCTTGGGACAGGGTTGGGAAACACCATATATTTT. This sequence encodes CASSLGTGLGNTIYF.

V and J are TRBV5-1 and TRBJ1-4; TRBD1 agrees at 10 bases. CDR3 length: 15 amino acids. Germline trimming cut 3 bases from V and 5 bases from J; bases unmatched to any gene: 4. Germline loops: CDR1 SGHRS, CDR2 YFSETQ. CDR3 region: CASSWDRGGNEKLFF. CDR3 nucleotides: TGCGCCAGCAGCTGGGACAGGGGTGGGAATGAAAAACTGTTTTTT.

V is TRBV6-5 and J is TRBJ1-1; D might be TRBD1 (6 bases). Germline-derived CDR1 and CDR2 are MNHEY and SVGAGI. The CDR3 has 14 residues. V shed 5 bases and J shed 6 bases, with 16 bases lying between them. CDR3 protein: CASSPGGGRAEAFF. The CDR3, as DNA: TGTGCCAGCAGTCCCGGAGGGGGGCGGGCTGAAGCTTTCTTT.

This rearrangement joins TRBV2 to TRBJ1-6, with D uncertain. The germline CDR1 and CDR2 sequences are SNHLY and FYNNEI. CDR3 length equals 14 residues. V lost 7 bases, J lost 6 bases, and 13 bases lay in between. CDR3 in DNA: TGTGCCAGCACCATAACTGGAGGTAATTCACCCCTCCACTTT. This translates into CASTITGGNSPLHF.

This rearrangement joins TRBV30 to TRBJ2-5; no reliable D call. CDR1 is GTSNPN and CDR2 is SVGIG in the germline V gene (reference sequence). With 6 bases removed from V and 5 bases from J, the gap between germline ends came to 13 bases. This CDR3 has 12 residues. As DNA, the CDR3 is TGTGCCTGCCGCAATGGGTGGGAGACCCAGTACTTC. Its translation: CACRNGWETQYF. Complete variable domain (other parts from reference TRBV30 and TRBJ2-5): SQTIHQWPATLVQPVGSPLSLECTVEGTSNPNLYWYRQAAGRGLQLLFYSVGIGQISSEVPQNLSASRPQDRQFILSSKKLLLSDSGFYLCACRNGWETQYFGPGTRLLVL.

This chain joins TRBV5-4 and TRBJ2-3; TRBD2 matches at 9 bases. Looked up from germline, CDR1 is SGHNT and CDR2 is YYREEE (reference sequence). The junction had 1 base not matched to a gene; V was cut back by 3 bases and J by 5 bases. CDR3 length: 13 residues. The CDR3 loop reads CASSWTSVDTQYF. In DNA, the CDR3 is TGTGCCAGCAGCTGGACTAGCGTAGATACGCAGTATTTT.

This clone was found once. This sequence joins TRBV2 and TRBJ1-1; D is uncertain. Germline CDR1 reads SNHLY; CDR2 reads FYNNEI. Trimming removed 5 bases at V and 1 base at J, with 8 bases between. The CDR3 runs to 13 residues. The CDR3 coding sequence is TGTGCCAGCAGTAAAGAAGGGAACACTGAAGCTTTCTTT. Translating gives CASSKEGNTEAFF. The full variable domain, completed using reference TRBV2 and TRBJ1-1, is EPEVTQTPSHQVTQMGQEVILRCVPISNHLYFYWYRQILGQKVEFLVSFYNNEISEKSEIFDDQFSVERPDGSNFTLKIRSTKLEDSAMYFCASSKEGNTEAFFGQGTRLTVV.

The chain recombines TRBV19 with TRBJ2-7, with TRBD1 identical over 7 bases. CDR1 is LNHDA and CDR2 is SQIVND in the germline V gene (reference sequence). The CDR3 sequence is 14 residues long. V lost 10 bases and J lost 0; bases outside the gene matches: 9. The CDR3 DNA reads as TGTGCCACTTCGAGGGGGCCCCACTCCTACGAGCAGTACTTC. The encoded protein is CATSRGPHSYEQYF.

V is TRBV2 and J is TRBJ1-5; D is undetermined. CDR3 size: 13 residues. Germline V gene lookup returns CDR1 SNHLY and CDR2 FYNNEI. Trimming removed 5 bases from V and 2 bases from J, with 7 bases in between. The CDR3 DNA is TGTGCCAGCAGTTTGTCTGGCAATCAGCCCCAGCATTTT. Encoded protein: CASSLSGNQPQHF.

This sequence joins TRBV4-2 and TRBJ2-7; 8 bases align to TRBD1. The V segment lost 0 bases and the J segment 6 bases; nucleotides outside the gene matches: 7. Germline-derived CDR1 and CDR2 are LGHNA and YNFKEQ. The CDR3 contains 15 residues. This CDR3 reads CASSQEGQVPLEQYF. The CDR3, as DNA: TGTGCCAGCAGCCAAGAGGGACAGGTCCCCCTCGAGCAGTACTTC.

The V and J genes are TRBV5-4 and TRBJ1-5; TRBD1 aligns across 7 bases. Per the germline V gene, CDR1 is SGHNT and CDR2 is YYREEE (reference sequence). Trimming at V came to 2 bases and at J to 5 bases, leaving 4 bases not matched to a gene. The CDR3 sequence is 14 residues long. As DNA, the CDR3 is TGTGCCAGCAGCTTAGGGGGCGATGATCAGCCCCAGCATTTT. It yields the protein CASSLGGDDQPQHF.

The chain combines TRBV6-1 with TRBJ2-5; D not resolved. Germline V gene data show CDR1 as MNHNS and CDR2 as SASEGT. Trimming shortened V by 8 bases and J by 0 bases, and 4 bases separated the two germline ends. This CDR3 spans 11 amino acids. CDR3 sequence reads: CASGDQETQYF. The CDR3 nucleotides are TGTGCCAGCGGGGACCAAGAGACCCAGTACTTC.

CDR3 sequence reads: CASSPPSGTTFF. As DNA, the CDR3 is TGTGCCAGCAGCCCCCCTTCCGGGACTACATTCTTC. V and J are TRBV9 and TRBJ2-1, with 7 bases that match TRBD2. CDR3 size: 12 residues. Germline values: CDR1 SGDLS, CDR2 YYNGEE. Unmatched junction bases numbered 11, after V lost 4 bases and J lost 16 bases.

The V gene is TRBV6-5, the J gene TRBJ2-7; TRBD1 matches at 7 bases. Germline V lookup: CDR1 MNHEY, CDR2 SVGAGI. CDR3 length: 14 residues. V trimming: 4 bases; J trimming: 3 bases; junction bases outside the gene matches: 6. The CDR3 loop is CASSSPTGSYEQYF. The CDR3 bases are TGTGCCAGCAGTTCTCCGACAGGGAGCTACGAGCAGTACTTC.

The chain carries TRBV5-4 and TRBJ1-2; 12 nucleotides match TRBD1. J was trimmed by 4 bases and V by 6 bases; bases with no gene match: 7. Germline V gene data show CDR1 as SGHNT and CDR2 as YYREEE (reference sequence). The CDR3 totals 15 residues. This chain's CDR3 is CASTSGTGGVYGYTF. CDR3 nucleotide sequence: TGTGCCAGCACCTCCGGGACAGGGGGCGTCTATGGCTACACCTTC.

The J gene is TRBJ1-2, the V gene TRBV7-2, with unresolved D. The CDR3 is made up of 14 amino acids. The germline V and J ends were trimmed by 5 bases and 8 bases, with 18 bases remaining between them. Per the germline V gene, CDR1 is SGHTA and CDR2 is FQGNSA. CDR3 region: CASSPLSSTRGYTF. Here the CDR3 DNA reads TGTGCCAGCAGCCCCTTATCCTCAACGAGGGGCTACACCTTC.

The rearrangement links TRBV25-1 to TRBJ2-1; weak D call: TRBD2 (6 bases). The CDR3 extends over 14 amino acids. CDR1 is MGHDK, CDR2 SYGVNS, per germline. V gave up 4 bases and J gave up 7 bases, with 14 bases separating them. CDR3 DNA sequence: TGTGCCAGCAGTGCTCCAGGGACTGGAAATGAGCAGTTCTTC. It yields the protein CASSAPGTGNEQFF.

The rearrangement links TRBV5-4 to TRBJ2-2, with TRBD2 as a possible D gene (6 bases). This CDR3 comprises 12 residues. With 4 bases removed from V and 7 bases from J, the gap between germline ends came to 8 bases. Per the germline V gene, CDR1 is SGHNT and CDR2 is YYREEE (reference sequence). In nucleotides, the CDR3 is TGTGCCAGCAGCCCGGGAGTCGGGGAGCTGTTTTTT. This encodes CASSPGVGELFF.

This rearrangement joins TRBV4-1 to TRBJ2-7, with 8 bases that match TRBD2. CDR1 and CDR2 from the germline V gene are MGHRA and YSYEKL. The junction had 6 bases not matched to a gene; V was cut back by 0 bases and J by 2 bases. The CDR3 extends over 16 amino acids. This CDR3 is CASSQDPAGDPYEQYF. As DNA, the CDR3 is TGCGCCAGCAGCCAAGATCCAGCGGGGGATCCCTACGAGCAGTACTTC.

The gene calls are TRBV30 and TRBJ1-2; no clear D gene. This CDR3 contains 11 residues. Trimming stripped 3 bases from V and 8 bases from J, with 10 bases between. Looked up from germline, CDR1 is GTSNPN and CDR2 is SVGIG (reference sequence). CDR3 bases: TGTGCCTGGAGATTTTGGCGCGGCTACACCTTC. Translated, it gives CAWRFWRGYTF. The whole variable domain, remainder taken from reference TRBV30 and TRBJ1-2, is SQTIHQWPATLVQPVGSPLSLECTVEGTSNPNLYWYRQAAGRGLQLLFYSVGIGQISSEVPQNLSASRPQDRQFILSSKKLLLSDSGFYLCAWRFWRGYTFGSGTRLTVV.

The chain recombines TRBV29-1 with TRBJ1-1, with D possibly matching TRBD1 (6 bases). The CDR3 runs to 13 residues. Trimming left V 6 bases short and J 1 base short, with 12 bases between. In germline, CDR1 is SQVTM, CDR2 ANQGSEA. The CDR3 here is CSVAGHSNTEAFF. The CDR3 DNA reads TGCAGCGTGGCGGGACACTCGAACACTGAAGCTTTCTTT.